This T cell receptor beta chain was sequenced for a study of blood T cell repertoires in COVID-19. The wider study: From the United States, Italy and Spain came samples of acute and convalescent COVID-19.

The V end was cut by 5 bases, the J end by 6 bases, with 13 bases between. This CDR3 comprises 13 residues. Germline assignment: CDR1 SEHNR and CDR2 FQNEAQ (reference sequence). Method: immunoSEQ multiplex PCR; TCRdb's copy keeps in-frame clones and lacks some. Of roughly 140,000 clones in the sample, under 90% were seen once. The sample was peripheral blood. This chain connects TRBV7-9 to TRBJ1-2; TRBD1 might be the D (6 bases). The TCR sequence derives from a woman older than 75 in a cohort sampled during active or convalescent COVID-19. For the CDR3, the DNA is TGTGCCAGCAGCCAGGGGTGGGGCGATGGCTACACCTTC. Encoded protein: CASSQGWGDGYTF.